Listed below are T cell receptor beta chains from one sample, sequenced in a study of T cell repertoires in cytomegalovirus infection. TCRdb reprocessed the reads with MiXCR, giving one entry per CDR3 protein. Among about 530,000 distinct CDR3 sequences, more than 25% were seen once, and the ten largest hold 13%. The sequenced sample was PBMCs. These receptors were collected from a human donor in good health (CMV status not recorded). Some clones in this sample may be carry-over from other donors' samples. CDR3s include the opening cysteine and the closing phenylalanine or tryptophan.

>TRBV12-3/TRBV12-4|TRBJ2-2
CASRVSPITGELFF
>TRBV7-2|TRBJ1-4
CASSPPDEEFPTNEKLFF
>TRBV10-3|TRBJ2-7
CAISRLAGDTEQYF
>TRBV27|TRBJ2-1
CASSYSGGGLNNEQFF
>TRBV7-2|TRBJ1-1
CASSFQTGAEAFF
>TRBV7-2|TRBJ2-1
CASSFRDPGPYEQFF
>TRBV6-2/TRBV6-3|TRBJ2-2
CASSPGTPRNTGELFF
>TRBV28|TRBJ1-1
CASSFFRRQGVNEAFF
>TRBV20-1|TRBJ2-7
CSASILLGEQYF
>TRBV6-4|TRBJ2-1
CASRRTSGNEQFF
>TRBV12-3/TRBV12-4|TRBJ1-1
CASSLFSGNTEAFF
>TRBV7-9|TRBJ2-6
CASGGGSGANVLTF
>TRBV2|TRBJ1-5
CASSETGRFNQPQHF
>TRBV20-1|TRBJ2-1
CSAPHPYNEQFF
>TRBV19|TRBJ2-1
CASSMAGTPAGEQFF
>TRBV12-3/TRBV12-4|TRBJ2-2
CASSFLAGVDTGELFF
>TRBV7-3|TRBJ2-5
CASSLLGQGVLETQYF
>TRBV7-2|TRBJ2-4
CASSLVGGTSGAKNIQYF
>TRBV20-1|TRBJ1-1
CSAHDRVGFEAFF
>TRBV4-1|TRBJ2-7
CASSPGGGPTYEQYF
>TRBV12-3/TRBV12-4|TRBJ2-5
CASSLLAGGPGTQYF
>TRBV28|TRBJ2-7
CASSHSGRTYEQYF
>TRBV7-2|TRBJ2-3
CASSPGLAGGRWADTQYF
>TRBV12-3/TRBV12-4|TRBJ2-7
CASSSPRTGSYEQYF
>TRBV7-2|TRBJ2-4
CASSLLMAKNIQYF
>TRBV7-6|TRBJ2-5
CASSWGLAGNQETQYF
>TRBV20-1|TRBJ1-4
CSARDPVLEKLFF
>TRBV20-1|TRBJ2-5
CSAKVGGEETQYF
>TRBV2|TRBJ1-4
CASKVGQGLRANEKLFF
>TRBV7-9|TRBJ2-5
CASSRKETQYF
>TRBV28|NA
CASSFPATNNEQYF
>TRBV12-3/TRBV12-4|TRBJ1-5
CASSFYNQPQHF
>TRBV12-3/TRBV12-4|TRBJ1-3
CASSLPTGGNTIYF
>TRBV20-1|TRBJ2-7
CSALGWDPKGEQYF
>TRBV7-2|TRBJ2-1
CASSWANEAPEQFF
>TRBV7-8|TRBJ2-2
CASSPASGSWAGELFF
>TRBV10-3|TRBJ2-3
CAISDRSPGRFTDTQYF
>TRBV11-1|TRBJ1-1
CASSLAGTLGTEAFF
>TRBV6-2/TRBV6-3|TRBJ2-7
CASRTGLGEQYF
>TRBV6-5|TRBJ2-6
CASSPLIAGANVLTF
>TRBV12-5|TRBJ2-3
CASGVSTSTDTQYF
>TRBV7-2|TRBJ2-1
CASRRSGSSYNEQFF
>TRBV7-2|TRBJ2-7
CASSLASSATYEQYF
>TRBV7-2|TRBJ2-3
CASSLVGGADTQYF
>TRBV19|TRBJ2-3
CASSIGTNRYTDTQYF
>TRBV4-3|TRBJ2-1
CASSQVGLIVDEQFF
>TRBV10-3|TRBJ2-1
CAISESLAAPSYNEQFF
>TRBV20-1|TRBJ2-1
CSQGTSYNDEQFF
>TRBV18|TRBJ1-1
CASSPPGSGTEAFF
>TRBV19|TRBJ2-1
CASGTGRYEQFF
>TRBV7-6|TRBJ2-3
CASSPRLAADTQYF
>TRBV27|TRBJ1-5
CASSNRVGNQPQHF
>TRBV7-2|TRBJ2-5
CASSLGQESSLF
>TRBV15|TRBJ2-1
CATSVSYDDNEQFF
>TRBV7-2|TRBJ2-1
CASSLARGYNEQFF